The clone carrying this T cell receptor (beta chain) has more than one count but fewer than ten. Its target is unknown. The data were obtained in a study of tumour-infiltrating T cells in Burkitt lymphoma. Across the study: This cohort included all epidemiological subtypes of Burkitt lymphoma. Repertoire clonality predicted overall and progression-free survival.

The method was immunoSEQ multiplex PCR; TCRdb's version includes in-frame clones alone and lacks a portion of them. Here the sample spans 250 to 350 clones, around 13% being singletons. Study results and limitations: Many Burkitt lymphoma patients shared several public clonotypes.

The CDR3 spans 11 residues. Germline-derived CDR1 and CDR2 are SNHLY and FYNNEI. V lost 6 bases and J lost 7, with 9 bases in between. The chain links TRBV2 to TRBJ2-5; D call uncertain. Sequencing used tumor tissue. The source is a human donor with Burkitt lymphoma. The CDR3 sequence: CASRGKGTQYF. CDR3 bases: TGTGCCAGCAGAGGGAAGGGGACCCAGTACTTC. The variable domain in full, with the rest retrieved from reference TRBV2 and TRBJ2-5, is EPEVTQTPSHQVTQMGQEVILRCVPISNHLYFYWYRQILGQKVEFLVSFYNNEISEKSEIFDDQFSVERPDGSNFTLKIRSTKLEDSAMYFCASRGKGTQYFGPGTRLLVL.